These 13 T cell receptor beta chains originate from one sample sequenced in a study of CD8 T cells in Susac syndrome (dated by TCRdb to 2018 to 2020). Receptors were amplified or captured by the immunoSEQ multiplex PCR assay. RNA was extracted using the RNeasy kit, and roughly 0.45 to 1 microgram was reverse transcribed with random hexamers. TCRdb passed the public sequencing reads through fastp at Q25 and MiXCR, retaining productive beta sequences. Rows matching on CDR3 protein sequence are summarized as one entry with the most common DNA and genes. In this sample the table shows roughly 150,000 distinct CDR3 sequences, more than 90% of which occur a single time. More than 0.075% of the sample belongs to the ten largest clones. Sequencing was performed on CD4+ T cells from PBMCs. These receptors were obtained from a human donor with Susac syndrome.

This rearrangement joins TRBV11-2 to TRBJ2-3; maybe TRBD1 (5 bases). V lost 3 bases, J lost 8 bases, and 15 bases lay in between. The length of the CDR3 is 14 residues. From germline, CDR1 is SGHAT and CDR2 FQNNGV. This CDR3 is CASSFYPLRGTQYF. CDR3 DNA sequence: TGTGCCAGCAGCTTTTACCCCCTTAGGGGTACGCAGTATTTT. The whole variable domain, remainder taken from reference TRBV11-2 and TRBJ2-3, is EAGVAQSPRYKIIEKRQSVAFWCNPISGHATLYWYQQILGQGPKLLIQFQNNGVVDDSQLPKDRFSAERLKGVDSTLKIQPAKLEDSAVYLCASSFYPLRGTQYFGPGTRLTVL.

This clonotype appeared once. The V gene is TRBV7-3, the J gene TRBJ2-1, with D tentatively TRBD1 (5 bases). Trimming cost V 5 bases and J 5 bases, with 19 bases left between them. Germline CDR1 reads SGHTA; CDR2 reads FQGTGA. The CDR3 loop spans 16 amino acids. CDR3 sequence reads: CASSPIDSALHNEQFF. The CDR3 DNA follows: TGTGCCAGCAGCCCTATAGACAGTGCCCTTCACAATGAGCAGTTCTTC.

The chain carries TRBV20-1 and TRBJ2-5; D gene uncertain. Per the germline V gene, CDR1 is DFQATT and CDR2 is SNEGSKA (reference sequence). Deletions cut 5 bases from V and 5 bases from J, with 18 bases between. This CDR3 is built from 14 residues. CDR3 sequence: CSAQMTSGLETQYF. The CDR3 DNA reads as TGCAGTGCTCAAATGACCTCTGGGTTGGAGACCCAGTACTTC.

The gene calls are TRBV9 and TRBJ2-3; D uncertain. The CDR3 length is 15 residues. The V gene lost 1 base and the J gene lost 4 bases, with 13 bases spanning the gap. Germline V CDR1 and CDR2: SGDLS, YYNGEE. CDR3 sequence (DNA): TGTGCCAGCAGCGTATCCCACTCGGGCGCAGATACGCAGTATTTT. Translating it yields CASSVSHSGADTQYF.

The chain has TRBV29-1 and TRBJ1-1; TRBD1 might be the D (5 bases). V was trimmed by 1 base and J by 1 base, leaving 13 bases between them. This CDR3 is built from 15 residues. Germline V gene data show CDR1 as SQVTM and CDR2 as ANQGSEA. In nucleotides, the CDR3 is TGCAGCGTTGAAGTACCGGGGGGGACGAACACTGAAGCTTTCTTT. The encoded protein is CSVEVPGGTNTEAFF.

The gene calls are TRBV9 and TRBJ2-1; D gene unclear. This CDR3 has 13 residues. Per the germline V gene, CDR1 is SGDLS and CDR2 is YYNGEE. V gave up 4 bases and J gave up 5 bases, with 10 bases separating them. CDR3 nucleotides: TGTGCCAGCAGCCCAGGAAACGACAATGAGCAGTTCTTC. Protein sequence: CASSPGNDNEQFF. Variable domain in full (rest from reference TRBV9 and TRBJ2-1): DSGVTQTPKHLITATGQRVTLRCSPRSGDLSVYWYQQSLDQGLQFLIQYYNGEERAKGNILERFSAQQFPDLHSELNLSSLELGDSALYFCASSPGNDNEQFFGPGTRLTVL.

The rearrangement uses TRBV20-1 and TRBJ2-1; 9 bases line up with TRBD2. The V gene's germline CDR1 is DFQATT and CDR2 SNEGSKA (reference sequence). The ends lost 0 bases at V and 1 base at J; junction bases unmatched: 7. This CDR3 is built from 17 residues. CDR3 bases: TGCAGTGCTAGAGAGCGGGAGGGTCGAAAGTCCTACAATGAGCAGTTCTTC. It encodes CSAREREGRKSYNEQFF.

The genes are TRBV29-1 and TRBJ2-6, with D perhaps TRBD2 (5 bases). The CDR3 has 16 amino acids. The germline V gene encodes CDR1 SQVTM and CDR2 ANQGSEA. V lost 4 bases, J lost 2 bases, and 15 bases lay in between. The CDR3 protein is CSVVTFEGTGANVLTF. CDR3 nucleotide sequence: TGCAGCGTTGTAACGTTTGAGGGAACTGGGGCCAACGTCCTGACTTTC. Full variable domain (remainder filled in from reference TRBV29-1 and TRBJ2-6): SAVISQKPSRDICQRGTSLTIQCQVDSQVTMMFWYRQQPGQSLTLIATANQGSEATYESGFVIDKFPISRPNLTFSTLTVSNMSPEDSSIYLCSVVTFEGTGANVLTFGAGSRLTVL.

The V gene is TRBV7-2, the J gene TRBJ1-6, with a weak D call TRBD1 (5 bases). Germline V gene data show CDR1 as SGHTA and CDR2 as FQGNSA. Trimming cost V 1 base and J 6 bases, with 10 bases left between them. This CDR3 contains 15 residues. CDR3 DNA: TGTGCCAGCAGCTTAGAGGGGCTCGGTAATTCACCCCTCCACTTT. It yields the protein CASSLEGLGNSPLHF.

The rearrangement uses TRBV14 and TRBJ2-1; D is uncertain. Germline CDR1 SGHDN, CDR2 FVKESK. The CDR3 covers 16 residues. V shed 0 bases and J shed 4 bases, with 13 bases lying between them. The CDR3 DNA sequence: TGTGCCAGCAGCCAAGATTCCCGGCGAAGGTACAATGAGCAGTTCTTC. This encodes CASSQDSRRRYNEQFF. Full variable domain (rest looked up from reference TRBV14 and TRBJ2-1): EAGVTQFPSHSVIEKGQTVTLRCDPISGHDNLYWYRRVMGKEIKFLLHFVKESKQDESGMPNNRFLAERTGGTYSTLKVQPAELEDSGVYFCASSQDSRRRYNEQFFGPGTRLTVL.

The chain is built from TRBV20-1 and TRBJ2-7; a weak D match, TRBD2 (5 bases). CDR1 DFQATT and CDR2 SNEGSKA come from the germline V gene (reference sequence). Trimming cost V 3 bases and J 5 bases, with 17 bases left between them. CDR3 size: 14 residues. The CDR3 sequence is CSASSRSSGDEQYF. The CDR3 nucleotides read TGCAGTGCTAGCTCGCGGAGTTCCGGGGACGAGCAGTACTTC.

The chain recombines TRBV4-1 with TRBJ2-7; D not certain. Germline V lookup: CDR1 MGHRA, CDR2 YSYEKL. V dropped 0 bases and J dropped 5 bases, with 5 bases sitting between them. CDR3 size: 12 residues. CDR3: CASSQDRDEQYF. The CDR3 DNA reads TGCGCCAGCAGCCAAGATAGGGACGAGCAGTACTTC.

V and J are TRBV5-4 and TRBJ2-7; D remains unclear. The V gene's germline CDR1 is SGHNT and CDR2 YYREEE (reference sequence). V was trimmed by 0 bases and J by 3 bases, leaving 7 bases between them. The length of the CDR3 is 13 residues. The CDR3 spells CASSLVSGYEQYF. In nucleotides, the CDR3 is TGTGCCAGCAGCTTGGTGTCGGGCTACGAGCAGTACTTC. Using reference TRBV5-4 and TRBJ2-7 for the parts outside the CDR3, the full variable domain is ETGVTQSPTHLIKTRGQQVTLRCSSQSGHNTVSWYQQALGQGPQFIFQYYREEENGRGNFPPRFSGLQFPNYSSELNVNALELDDSALYLCASSLVSGYEQYFGPGTRLTVT.